The 2 T cell receptor beta chains below come from one sample, sequenced in a study of T cell repertoires in cytomegalovirus infection (dated by TCRdb to between 2019 and 2020). Antigen specificity for these receptors is unknown. These reads were obtained on an Illumina HiSeq 1500. TCRdb reprocessing: public reads trimmed at Q25 with fastp, clones called with MiXCR, in-frame beta chains kept. One record per CDR3 amino acid sequence lists the most common genes and DNA. The sample table shows 650,000 to 900,000 distinct CDR3 sequences, and about 29% are seen once. The leading ten clones occupy around 14% of the sample. Interpreted using the paper, the treatment or condition label stands for: in vitro stimulation with specific CMV peptide epitopes to enrich CMV-specific T cells. The specimen comprised cultured CD8+ T cells from PBMCs, sampled from culture after CMV antigen stimulation. These receptors all stem from a human donor in good health (CMV status not recorded). Some clones in this sample may be carry-over from other donors' samples.

In DNA, the CDR3 is TGTGCCAGCAGTCCCTTGGGAACCTACGAGCAGTACGTC. Its protein is CASSPLGTYEQYV. The V and J genes are TRBV28 and TRBJ2-7; D is unresolved. The CDR3 covers 13 residues. Deletions cut 5 bases from V and 2 bases from J, with 10 bases between. Germline CDR1 MDHEN, CDR2 SYDVKM.

The gene calls are TRBV7-6 and TRBJ2-3, with TRBD2 identical over 10 bases. The CDR3 is 16 residues long. CDR1 SGHVS and CDR2 FNYEAQ come from the germline V gene. With V trimmed by 3 bases and J by 4 bases, 7 bases remained unmatched. The CDR3 here is CASSFLAGGTSDTQYF. CDR3 DNA sequence: TGTGCCAGCAGCTTCTTAGCGGGGGGAACCTCAGATACGCAGTATTTT.